Following are 15 T cell receptor beta chains from one sample sequenced in a study of blood T cell repertoires in COVID-19. Here immunoSEQ multiplex PCR was the method, and the copy in TCRdb shows in-frame clones only, minus some. The table records over 250,000 clones, 90% of them present only once. The sample consisted of peripheral blood. Every receptor here comes from a woman between 50 and 59 years old with COVID-19, enrolled during active disease.

The CDR3, as DNA: TGTGCCAGCAGCCAAGAGTCGTGGTGCCAGTATAATGAAAAACTGTTTTTT. Its translation is CASSQESWCQYNEKLFF. The chain uses TRBV3-1 (or the pseudogene TRBV3-2) and TRBJ1-4; D unresolved. The CDR3 contains 17 residues. V dropped 0 bases and J dropped 4 bases, with 15 bases sitting between them. Germline CDR1 is LGHDT and CDR2 is YNNKEL (reference sequence).

The chain employs TRBV9 and TRBJ2-1; D possibly corresponds to TRBD2 (5 bases). This CDR3 region has 15 residues. The germline V gene has CDR1 SGDLS and CDR2 YYNGEE. V dropped 1 base and J dropped 3 bases, with 11 bases sitting between them. DNA of the CDR3: TGTGCCAGCAGCGTATTGGGAGATCACTACAATGAGCAGTTCTTC. Its translation: CASSVLGDHYNEQFF.

The rearrangement links TRBV24-1 to TRBJ2-5, with 11 bases identical to TRBD2. The V gene's germline CDR1 is KGHDR and CDR2 SFDVKD. The CDR3 covers 16 residues. V dropped 2 bases and J dropped 4; count of bases not matched to a gene: 5. The CDR3 protein is CATSDSLAGALETQYF. The CDR3 bases are TGTGCCACCAGTGATTCACTAGCGGGAGCATTAGAGACCCAGTACTTC.

This CDR3 is CASSADRGRDYGYTF. CDR3 nucleotide sequence: TGTGCCAGCAGCGCCGACAGGGGGCGGGACTATGGCTACACCTTC. The rearrangement uses TRBV7-2 and TRBJ1-2; 10 bases align to TRBD1. Germline CDR1 and CDR2: SGHTA and FQGNSA. The CDR3 extends over 15 amino acids. With V trimmed by 5 bases and J by 3 bases, 6 bases remained unmatched.

The genes are TRBV5-8 and TRBJ1-4, with D uncertain. The CDR3 has 15 residues. The ends were cut back, 4 bases at V and 5 bases at J, with 15 bases in the middle. From germline, CDR1 is SGHTS and CDR2 YDEGEE. The CDR3 region has the DNA TGTGCCAGCAGCCCGCGGAACGGCCTAAATGAAAAACTGTTTTTT. Its protein product is CASSPRNGLNEKLFF.

V gene TRBV2 combines with J gene TRBJ2-5; weak D call: TRBD1 (5 bases). This CDR3 contains 15 residues. CDR1 and CDR2 (germline): SNHLY, FYNNEI. Trimming removed 3 bases at V and 5 bases at J, with 16 bases between. In DNA form, the CDR3 reads TGTGCCAGCAGTGATATAACTTATAAGGGGGAGACCCAGTACTTC. Protein product: CASSDITYKGETQYF.

The CDR3 sequence is CASSQGQASYNEQFF. CDR3 coding DNA: TGTGCCAGCAGCCAGGGACAGGCCAGCTACAATGAGCAGTTCTTC. The chain carries TRBV7-2 and TRBJ2-1; 8 nucleotides line up with TRBD1. CDR3 length: 15 residues. J lost 3 bases, V lost 5 bases, and 6 bases had no gene match. The V gene's germline CDR1 is SGHTA and CDR2 FQGNSA.

In nucleotides, the CDR3 is TGTGCCAGCAGTCCCTGGCAGGGGACGAACACTGAAGCTTTCTTT. It specifies CASSPWQGTNTEAFF. The genes are TRBV27 and TRBJ1-1, with D tentatively TRBD1 (6 bases). The CDR3 covers 15 residues. Per the germline V gene, CDR1 is MNHEY and CDR2 is SMNVEV (reference sequence). Trimming removed 5 bases from V and 1 base from J, with 14 bases in between.

As DNA, the CDR3 is TGTGCCAGCAGCTTAGGTCGGACAGGGGATTTCGAGCAGTACTTC. Translating it yields CASSLGRTGDFEQYF. The chain links TRBV11-2 to TRBJ2-7; 9 positions match TRBD1. This CDR3 spans 15 amino acids. V lost 1 base to trimming and J lost 6 bases; unmatched junction nucleotides: 7. The germline V gene encodes CDR1 SGHAT and CDR2 FQNNGV.

V is TRBV9 and J is TRBJ1-5, with D possibly being TRBD1 (6 bases). V lost 2 bases and J lost 1, with 7 bases in between. This CDR3 is 14 amino acids long. Germline assignment: CDR1 SGDLS and CDR2 YYNGEE. CDR3 sequence: CASSVDRSNQPQHF. CDR3 DNA: TGTGCCAGCAGCGTCGACAGGAGCAATCAGCCCCAGCATTTT.

V and J are TRBV14 and TRBJ2-5; 8 positions match TRBD2. Trimming at V came to 1 base and at J to 5 bases, leaving 12 bases not matched to a gene. The CDR3 runs to 17 residues. In germline, CDR1 is SGHDN, CDR2 FVKESK. The CDR3 sequence: CASSQAVSGGPYETQYF. The CDR3 DNA follows: TGTGCCAGCAGCCAAGCAGTATCGGGAGGGCCTTATGAGACCCAGTACTTC.

The chain links TRBV5-1 to TRBJ2-1; TRBD2 agrees at 9 bases. Trimming cost V 4 bases and J 1 base; bases outside gene matches: 6. The length of the CDR3 is 16 residues. Germline V lookup: CDR1 SGHRS, CDR2 YFSETQ. This chain's CDR3 is CASSKVAGASYNEQFF. The DNA for the CDR3 is TGCGCCAGCAGCAAAGTAGCGGGAGCATCCTACAATGAGCAGTTCTTC.

The gene calls are TRBV15 and TRBJ1-6; 7 bases are a match to TRBD1. From germline, CDR1 is LNHNV and CDR2 YYDKDF (reference sequence). The CDR3 runs to 17 residues. The junction had 10 bases not matched to a gene; V was cut back by 1 base and J by 7 bases. DNA for the CDR3: TGTGCCACCAGCAGAGGAGGTCCGGGCAGGGGGAATTCACCCCTCCACTTT. This gives the protein CATSRGGPGRGNSPLHF.

This clone was seen a handful of times. The chain links TRBV7-9 to TRBJ1-5; D may be TRBD1 (5 bases). The CDR3 is made up of 14 amino acids. Germline CDR1 reads SEHNR; CDR2 reads FQNEAQ (reference sequence). With 3 bases removed from V and 3 bases from J, the gap between germline ends came to 9 bases. The CDR3 DNA reads TGTGCCAGCAGCTTCACAGGACCCAATCAGCCCCAGCATTTT. The encoded protein is CASSFTGPNQPQHF.

The chain links TRBV5-1 to TRBJ2-3, with D possibly being TRBD1 (6 bases). The CDR3 runs 15 residues. Germline CDR1 is SGHRS and CDR2 is YFSETQ. V lost 4 bases, J lost 2 bases, and 14 bases lay in between. The CDR3 DNA sequence: TGCGCCAGCAGCAGGCCCCAGGGGAACACAGATACGCAGTATTTT. It translates to CASSRPQGNTDTQYF.